A selection of T cell receptor beta chains follows, all from one sample in a study of post-analysis software for immune sequencing data. TCRdb re-derived calls from the PCR reads in MiXCR, one entry per CDR3 protein. Among around 260,000 distinct CDR3 sequences, about 38% were seen once, and the ten largest hold under 5.5%. The material sequenced was blood. Source of these receptors: a girl aged 10 to 17 with multiple sclerosis. CDR3s leave out the opening cysteine and the closing phenylalanine or tryptophan. A D gene is named only where the DNA matches it firmly. Size is omitted from some rows. Given values are once, few, many or a class for expanded clones.

J gene | D gene | clone size | V gene | CDR3 protein
TRBJ1-5 | TRBD1 | NA | TRBV20-1 | SASSQGARQPQH
TRBJ2-7 | TRBD1 | NA | TRBV12-3/TRBV12-4 | ASRIGTGSLEQY
TRBJ2-1 | TRBD2 | many | TRBV18 | ASSPLSSGSNEQF
TRBJ2-2 | NA | NA | TRBV7-2 | TSSLVRTNTGELF
TRBJ1-6 | NA | NA | TRBV15 | ATSSPGSSPLH
TRBJ1-6 | NA | few | TRBV3-1 | ASSQPGPNSPLH
TRBJ1-4 | TRBD1 | NA | TRBV15 | ATSRDKGAPGNEKLF
TRBJ2-7 | NA | many | TRBV24-1 | ATSAPGRLDEQY
TRBJ2-4 | NA | many | TRBV12-3/TRBV12-4 | ASSSKTRGESVTKNIQY
TRBJ2-1 | TRBD2 | many | TRBV29-1 | SVEGGLAGTYNEQF
TRBJ2-7 | NA | few | TRBV18 | ASSEGTASSYEQY
TRBJ2-7 | TRBD1 | few | TRBV10-3 | AIKGGQGYEQY
TRBJ2-7 | TRBD2 | NA | TRBV11-3 | ASSLGLAGDDEQY
TRBJ1-1 | TRBD1 | few | TRBV5-6 | ADQGGTEAF
TRBJ2-1 | NA | many | TRBV29-1 | SAEGDGNEQF
TRBJ1-1 | NA | many | TRBV20-1 | SARDNDVLQGLNTEAF
TRBJ2-2 | TRBD1 | few | TRBV29-1 | SVASWQGAPNTGELF
TRBJ1-5 | TRBD1 | NA | TRBV28 | ASHDRVTNQPQH
NA | NA | NA | TRBV2 | ASGRDGISEQY
TRBJ2-1 | NA | NA | TRBV9 | ANSPHGGPENEQF
TRBJ2-5 | NA | many | TRBV7-2 | ASSPGRKIRETQY
TRBJ2-3 | TRBD1 | many | TRBV27 | ASGIGTGEKY
TRBJ2-7 | NA | few | TRBV20-1 | SANPPTASYEQY
TRBJ2-1 | NA | many | TRBV29-1 | SVDKGADEQF
TRBJ2-4 | TRBD1 | NA | TRBV5-4 | ASSLEGQGARSVSLAKNIQY
NA | NA | NA | TRBV9 | ASSVSPGDKETQY
TRBJ1-1 | TRBD1 | NA | TRBV12-3/TRBV12-4 | ASGGGTVLNTEAF
TRBJ2-5 | NA | many | TRBV7-9 | ASSLVADQETQY
TRBJ1-2 | NA | NA | TRBV9 | ASGSFYGYT
NA | TRBD2 | NA | TRBV15 | ATSRPSGGEQY
TRBJ2-1 | TRBD2 | many | TRBV4-1 | ASSQGGLAVYNEQF
TRBJ2-3 | NA | many | TRBV28 | ASSGGGDTQY
TRBJ2-1 | NA | many | TRBV2 | ADRGAYNEQF
TRBJ2-3 | TRBD2 | many | TRBV5-1 | ASSLEGLRADTQY
TRBJ1-3 | NA | NA | TRBV29-1 | SVADGDSGNTIY
TRBJ2-1 | TRBD2 | many | TRBV20-1 | SARGLAGSYEQF
TRBJ1-1 | NA | NA | TRBV20-1 | SARVPMNTEAF
TRBJ2-5 | NA | NA | TRBV5-1 | ASRGAGVLETQY
TRBJ2-2 | TRBD1 | few | TRBV2 | AGMTGTGELF
TRBJ2-3 | NA | NA | TRBV12-3/TRBV12-4 | ASSIGSIGTDTQY
TRBJ1-1 | TRBD1 | many | TRBV5-1 | ASSPGTGTNTEAF
TRBJ2-1 | TRBD2 | many | TRBV6-5 | ASSLAGGRNEQF